What follows describes a single T cell receptor (beta chain). The data stem from a study of control samples from healthy donors and cancer patients. Here immunoSEQ multiplex PCR was the method, and the copy in TCRdb shows in-frame clones only, minus some. The data hold about 120,000 clones, with 88% observed a single time. The source is a woman aged 60 to 75 with lung cancer. Sequenced: PBMCs.

In nucleotides, the CDR3 is TGTGCCAGCAGCTTTAGCACAGATACGCAGTATTTT. Translating it yields CASSFSTDTQYF. The V gene is TRBV11-1, the J gene TRBJ2-3; D gene uncertain. Trimming took 3 bases from V and 0 from J, leaving 1 base between them. The CDR3 sequence is 12 residues long. From germline, CDR1 is SGHAT and CDR2 FQDESV (reference sequence).